This T cell receptor (beta chain) came from a study of cytomegalovirus exposure and HLA in healthy donors. Whole-study findings and limits: No immune exposure information besides CMV serostatus was available.

The CDR3 has 13 residues. The J segment lost 0 bases and the V segment lost 6 bases, leaving 3 bases of the junction unmatched. Per the germline V gene, CDR1 is SQVTM and CDR2 is ANQGSEA. This clone was seen only once. What it binds is unknown. This PCR relied on a set of 60 Vbeta primers and 13 Jbeta primers. Libraries were prepared by immunoSEQ multiplex PCR; TCRdb keeps only in-frame clonotypes and omits some of them. Of some 90,000 clones detected, over 70% appear once; the ten largest clones hold roughly 3%. Sample: PBMCs. V usage is TRBV29-1 and J usage is TRBJ2-7, with 9 bases aligning to TRBD1. The TCR originated in a man aged 40-49 years in good health and CMV-seronegative. DNA of the CDR3: TGCAGCGTCTGGGGACAGGGCTCCTACGAGCAGTACTTC. Its protein product is CSVWGQGSYEQYF.